A single sample gave rise to the 22 T cell receptor beta chains below, sequenced in a study of blood T cell repertoires in COVID-19. Libraries were prepared by immunoSEQ multiplex PCR; TCRdb keeps only in-frame clonotypes and omits some of them. The sample lists 270,000 or so clones; roughly 84% were seen once. Sequenced sample: PBMCs or T cells enriched from blood (not recorded which). The receptors shown here come from a woman between 45 and 65 years old who had been exposed to COVID-19.

The V and J genes are TRBV6-4 and TRBJ2-5, with 10 bases fitting TRBD1. The CDR3 length is 13 residues. CDR1 and CDR2 (germline): MRHNA, SNTAGT. Trimming removed 3 bases from V and 6 bases from J; junction bases left unmatched: 1. CDR3 in amino acids: CASSEGQGQTQYF. CDR3 sequence (DNA): TGTGCCAGCAGTGAGGGACAGGGGCAGACCCAGTACTTC.

The chain carries TRBV7-9 and TRBJ1-3; 7 bases map to TRBD1. With 3 bases clipped from V and 4 bases from J, the junction kept 3 bases outside the gene matches. CDR1 and CDR2 from the germline V gene are SEHNR and FQNEAQ (reference sequence). The CDR3 extends over 14 amino acids. The CDR3 loop reads CASSFGTVGNTIYF. The CDR3 DNA reads TGTGCCAGCAGCTTCGGGACAGTCGGAAACACCATATATTTT.

This clone has just one count. The chain has TRBV9 and TRBJ2-1; 7 nucleotides match TRBD2. V lost 6 bases, J lost 3 bases, and 6 bases stayed unmatched. Per germline, CDR1 SGDLS and CDR2 YYNGEE. The CDR3 sequence is 14 residues long. DNA for the CDR3: TGTGCCAGCACCGCTAGCGGTGGCTACAATGAGCAGTTCTTC. It codes for CASTASGGYNEQFF.

The DNA of the CDR3 is TGTGCCAGCAGGAGTTCCGTGAACACTGAAGCTTTCTTT. Protein product: CASRSSVNTEAFF. This chain uses TRBV12-3 or TRBV12-4 with TRBJ1-1; unclear D gene. The V and J ends lost 6 bases and 0 bases respectively, with 8 bases between them. The CDR3 runs to 13 residues.

The V call is TRBV29-1, the J call TRBJ2-3, with TRBD1 matching 8 bases. Germline CDR1 reads SQVTM; CDR2 reads ANQGSEA. Germline trimming cut 6 bases from V and 4 bases from J; bases unmatched to any gene: 6. The CDR3 sequence is 13 residues long. The CDR3 spells CSVGDRGADTQYF. The DNA of the CDR3 is TGCAGCGTCGGAGACAGGGGCGCAGATACGCAGTATTTT.

V is TRBV29-1 and J is TRBJ1-5, with TRBD1 matching 8 bases. This CDR3 is 13 amino acids long. J was trimmed by 3 bases and V by 6 bases; bases with no gene match: 4. Looked up from germline, CDR1 is SQVTM and CDR2 is ANQGSEA. CDR3 DNA sequence: TGCAGCGTAAAGGGACAGGCCAATCAGCCCCAGCATTTT. Encoded protein: CSVKGQANQPQHF.

The rearrangement links TRBV28 to TRBJ1-4; D is possibly TRBD1 (6 bases). Trimming pared 9 bases from V and 1 base from J, leaving 9 bases between. The CDR3 extends over 13 amino acids. The V gene's germline CDR1 is MDHEN and CDR2 SYDVKM. The CDR3 DNA sequence: TGTGCCAGTCAGACAGGAACTAATGAAAAACTGTTTTTT. Protein: CASQTGTNEKLFF.

The V and J genes are TRBV18 and TRBJ1-1; 7 nucleotides align to TRBD1. The CDR3 is made up of 12 amino acids. V lost 3 bases to trimming and J lost 11 bases; unmatched junction nucleotides: 6. Germline CDR1 is KGHSH and CDR2 is LQKENI. Written as DNA, the CDR3 is TGTGCCAGCTCACCTTTAGAGGGACAGGCTTTCTTT. Translation: CASSPLEGQAFF.

The chain's CDR3 is CASRGGTGTEAFF. In DNA, the CDR3 is TGTGCCAGCAGGGGTGGGACAGGAACTGAAGCTTTCTTT. The chain couples TRBV28 to TRBJ1-1; TRBD1 aligns across 8 bases. J lost 5 bases, V lost 6 bases, and 5 bases had no gene match. The CDR3 runs 13 residues. CDR1 MDHEN and CDR2 SYDVKM come from the germline V gene.

The V call is TRBV19, the J call TRBJ1-5, with no clear D. V was trimmed by 6 bases and J by 0 bases, leaving 12 bases between them. The germline V gene encodes CDR1 LNHDA and CDR2 SQIVND (reference sequence). This CDR3 region has 15 residues. CDR3 DNA sequence: TGTGCCAGTAGCGGCCAGGCCTATAGCAATCAGCCCCAGCATTTT. The encoded protein is CASSGQAYSNQPQHF.

This chain connects TRBV7-2 to TRBJ2-7, with 8 nucleotides matching TRBD2. The CDR3 is 14 amino acids. The trim removed 5 bases at V and 6 bases at J, leaving 9 bases unmatched. Germline-derived CDR1 and CDR2 are SGHTA and FQGNSA. The CDR3 DNA is TGTGCCAGCAGCGCGACGCGGGGGGCCAGCGAGCAGTACTTC. Translating it yields CASSATRGASEQYF.

This chain joins TRBV19 and TRBJ1-2; 8 bases are a match to TRBD1. Per germline, CDR1 LNHDA and CDR2 SQIVND (reference sequence). The CDR3 is 13 residues long. The V segment lost 8 bases and the J segment 4 bases; nucleotides outside the gene matches: 6. The CDR3 is CASLDRDLYGYTF. The DNA for the CDR3 is TGTGCCAGTCTGGACAGGGATCTCTATGGCTACACCTTC. The full variable domain, its missing parts supplied by reference TRBV19 and TRBJ1-2, is DGGITQSPKYLFRKEGQNVTLSCEQNLNHDAMYWYRQDPGQGLRLIYYSQIVNDFQKGDIAEGYSVSREKKESFPLTVTSAQKNPTAFYLCASLDRDLYGYTFGSGTRLTVV.

This clone appeared a single time. The chain is built from TRBV5-6 and TRBJ2-1, with 10 bases that match TRBD2. V gave up 4 bases and J gave up 8 bases; unmatched junction bases: 12. The CDR3 runs to 16 residues. Germline-derived CDR1 and CDR2 are SGHDT and YYEEEE. CDR3 residues: CASSGSSGGVWDEQFF. The CDR3 coding sequence is TGTGCCAGCAGCGGATCTAGCGGGGGAGTCTGGGATGAGCAGTTCTTC.

The chain's CDR3 is CASSRGTGKADTQYF. The CDR3 DNA is TGCGCCAGCAGTCGTGGGACAGGCAAGGCCGATACGCAGTATTTT. V usage is TRBV5-1 and J usage is TRBJ2-3; 8 nucleotides align to TRBD1. The CDR3 length is 15 residues. Germline V gene lookup returns CDR1 SGHRS and CDR2 YFSETQ. Germline trimming cut 5 bases from V and 6 bases from J; bases unmatched to any gene: 11.

This rearrangement joins TRBV28 to TRBJ1-1, with TRBD1 matching over 7 bases. The V gene's germline CDR1 is MDHEN and CDR2 SYDVKM. The CDR3 sequence is 15 residues long. After removal of 1 base from V and 1 base from J, the junction contained 3 bases not matched to a gene. The CDR3 region is CASSLLTGQNTEAFF. CDR3 DNA: TGTGCCAGCAGTTTATTGACAGGGCAGAACACTGAAGCTTTCTTT.

The V gene is TRBV5-4, the J gene TRBJ1-3; 8 bases fit TRBD1. Germline CDR1 is SGHNT and CDR2 is YYREEE (reference sequence). This CDR3 contains 16 residues. The V gene end was trimmed by 0 bases and the J gene end by 3 bases; junction bases not matched to a gene: 5. The CDR3 DNA follows: TGTGCCAGCAGCTTGGGGGAGGGGACAGGTGGAAACACCATATATTTT. This translates into CASSLGEGTGGNTIYF.

This chain uses TRBV3-1 (or the pseudogene TRBV3-2) with TRBJ2-1; D might be TRBD2 (7 bases). V was trimmed by 6 bases and J by 6 bases, leaving 18 bases between them. This CDR3 is 15 amino acids long. The germline CDR1 and CDR2 sequences are LGHDT and YNNKEL (reference sequence). The CDR3 DNA follows: TGTGCCAGCAGACCTAATGGGGGGGCGTCCAATGAGCAGTTCTTC. Its protein is CASRPNGGASNEQFF.

This chain joins TRBV19 and TRBJ2-1; a possible D gene is TRBD2 (5 bases). Per the germline V gene, CDR1 is LNHDA and CDR2 is SQIVND (reference sequence). V lost 3 bases and J 0 bases, leaving 9 bases between the germline ends. The CDR3 has 15 amino acids. The CDR3 DNA reads TGTGCCAGTAGTATCAACGGGGACTCCTACAATGAGCAGTTCTTC. Translating gives CASSINGDSYNEQFF.

The chain carries TRBV19 and TRBJ2-2; the D gene is possibly TRBD2 (7 bases). With 7 bases removed from V and 8 bases from J, the gap between germline ends came to 17 bases. Germline V lookup: CDR1 LNHDA, CDR2 SQIVND (reference sequence). The CDR3 is made up of 14 amino acids. For the CDR3, the DNA is TGTGCCAGTACCACACTGGGGGGGGCAGGGGAGCTGTTTTTT. This gives the protein CASTTLGGAGELFF. The variable domain in full, with the rest retrieved from reference TRBV19 and TRBJ2-2, is DGGITQSPKYLFRKEGQNVTLSCEQNLNHDAMYWYRQDPGQGLRLIYYSQIVNDFQKGDIAEGYSVSREKKESFPLTVTSAQKNPTAFYLCASTTLGGAGELFFGEGSRLTVL.

The CDR3 sequence: CASSLAGWDTEAFF. In DNA, the CDR3 is TGTGCCAGCAGCTTGGCCGGGTGGGACACTGAAGCTTTCTTT. The V and J genes are TRBV5-4 and TRBJ1-1; D gene ambiguous. Looked up from germline, CDR1 is SGHNT and CDR2 is YYREEE (reference sequence). The germline V and J ends were trimmed by 0 bases and 3 bases, with 9 bases remaining between them. CDR3 length equals 14 residues.

The CDR3 coding sequence is TGTGCCAGCAACGGACAGACCTACAATGAGCAGTTCTTC. It is translated as CASNGQTYNEQFF. The rearrangement links TRBV2 to TRBJ2-1; D might be TRBD1 (6 bases). Trimming took 7 bases from V and 2 from J, leaving 9 bases between them. The CDR3 is 13 residues long. Germline-derived CDR1 and CDR2 are SNHLY and FYNNEI.

V gene TRBV19 combines with J gene TRBJ1-2; D might be TRBD1 (6 bases). Trimming left V 6 bases short and J 2 bases short, with 10 bases between. This CDR3 has 13 residues. Germline V lookup: CDR1 LNHDA, CDR2 SQIVND (reference sequence). CDR3 sequence reads: CASSQGPNYGYTF. CDR3 in DNA: TGTGCCAGTAGCCAGGGGCCCAACTATGGCTACACCTTC.